The present T cell receptor beta chain was sequenced within a study of neurological immune-mediated disorders. Study-wide points: Expansion of TCR clones was greatest in HTLV-1-associated myelopathy and smallest in multiple sclerosis, where it fell below that of healthy controls. There were no CDR3 amino acid sequences shared by expanded clones across subjects, a result suggesting private repertoires in all groups.

This clonotype was observed many times. Its cognate antigen is unknown. The sorted libraries involved the use of 750,000 to 1,000,000 CD4+ or CD8+ T cells. MiXCR was run by TCRdb on the 5' RACE reads, yielding one entry per CDR3 protein. The sample lists around 15,000 distinct CDR3 sequences, under 4% occurring once. The CDR3 runs 15 residues. Trimming at V came to 3 bases and at J to 2 bases, leaving 4 bases not matched to a gene. This sequence was found in a woman aged 35 to 49 in good health. Sequenced material: CD8+ T cells from blood. The rearrangement uses TRBV12-3 or TRBV12-4 and TRBJ2-5; TRBD1 matches at 9 bases. CDR3 nucleotides: TGTGCCAGCAGTTTTCACAGGGGGCAACAAGAGACCCAGTACTTC. Its translation: CASSFHRGQQETQYF.